This record looks at one T cell receptor beta chain sequence and its context. The antigen is unknown. These data belong to a study of T cells in Graves' hyperthyroidism and ophthalmopathy. Findings and limits, study-wide: Ophthalmopathy, which appeared later, was predicted by the model a median 6.5 months before onset.

Amplification targeted TCR beta CDR3 regions from RNA transcripts. RT-PCR in the first round (using the HTBI primer set) targeted the TCR CDR3. Using its own MiXCR run on the multiplex PCR reads, TCRdb lists one record per CDR3 protein. The sample holds some 490,000 distinct CDR3 sequences; 22% are singletons and the top ten take less than 65%. The germline V gene has CDR1 SGHRS and CDR2 YFSETQ. Unmatched junction bases numbered 5, after V lost 3 bases and J lost 6 bases. The CDR3 is 15 residues long. The sequenced sample consisted of blood. The TCR sequence derives from a woman in her 70s with Graves' ophthalmopathy. The rearrangement uses TRBV5-1 and TRBJ2-1; 11 positions match TRBD1. The CDR3 is CASSYGQGAGNEQFF. CDR3 nucleotide sequence: TGCGCCAGCAGCTATGGACAGGGGGCGGGCAATGAGCAGTTCTTC. Drawing the rest from reference TRBV5-1 and TRBJ2-1, the complete variable domain is KAGVTQTPRYLIKTRGQQVTLSCSPISGHRSVSWYQQTPGQGLQFLFEYFSETQRNKGNFPGRFSGRQFSNSRSEMNVSTLELGDSALYLCASSYGQGAGNEQFFGPGTRLTVL.